This T cell receptor beta chain is drawn from a study of shared T cell receptors in the human thymus. TCRdb keeps only in-frame clones here, not all; method: immunoSEQ multiplex PCR. The sample shows some 720,000 clones, 88% of them seen only once. Trimming removed 2 bases from V and 7 bases from J, with 17 bases in between. Germline V gives CDR1 MGHRA, CDR2 YSYEKL. The CDR3 sequence is 16 residues long. These same records also appear under a second study, on human thymus T cells.

The source is a boy under two years old with a congenital heart defect. The J gene is TRBJ1-4, the V gene TRBV4-1; a weak D match, TRBD1 (6 bases). What was sequenced was thymocytes. Written as DNA, the CDR3 is TGCGCCAGCAGCCAACCCCCGGGGCAGGGGCCTGAAAAACTGTTTTTT. Protein sequence: CASSQPPGQGPEKLFF.